This T cell receptor (beta chain) was retrieved from a study of shared clonotypes between healthy human individuals. Study-level background: Every donor yielded three CD4 naive, three CD4 memory, two CD8 naive and one CD8 memory plate. Points from the study as a whole: Shared across a few donors were roughly 4.7% of the naive CD4 clonotypes. Clonotypes shared by all four sorted-subset donors had higher generation probabilities than non-shared clonotypes.

Positive CCR7 selection of CD45RO-negative cells yielded the naive CD8 cells, and terminally differentiated effector memory CD45RA+ cells were excluded. When replicate PCRs were run on sorted subsets, they used 200 ng DNA, tens of thousands of T cell genomes. Libraries were prepared by immunoSEQ multiplex PCR; TCRdb keeps only in-frame clonotypes and omits some of them. The profile shows some 600,000 clones, 90% to 97% of them singletons. Germline V CDR1 and CDR2: MNHEY, SVGAGI. V trimming: 1 base; J trimming: 4 bases; junction bases outside the gene matches: 5. CDR3 length: 16 amino acids. For this clone: What it recognizes is unknown.

Material: naive CD8+ T cells sorted from blood. The chain recombines TRBV6-5 with TRBJ2-1, with 9 bases matching TRBD2. The TCR originated in a woman in her thirties in good health. The CDR3 is CASSYLAGVGYNEQFF. As DNA, the CDR3 is TGTGCCAGCAGTTACTTAGCGGGAGTAGGGTACAATGAGCAGTTCTTC.